Each of the 27 T cell receptor beta chains below was sequenced from the same sample in a study of neurological immune-mediated disorders. MiXCR was run by TCRdb on the 5' RACE reads, yielding one entry per CDR3 protein. The repertoire holds 95,000 to 110,000 distinct CDR3 sequences, with roughly 10% as singletons. Sample time point: longitudinal time-point 3. What was sequenced was PBMCs. The source is a female donor with HTLV-1-associated myelopathy (HAM/TSP).

This clonotype was seen ten or more times. This chain uses TRBV27 with TRBJ2-7; the D is unclear. Germline loops: CDR1 MNHEY, CDR2 SMNVEV (reference sequence). The CDR3 runs 13 residues. V was trimmed by 3 bases and J by 0 bases, leaving 6 bases between them. The CDR3 nucleotides are TGTGCCAGCAGTTTGGTTCACTCCTACGAGCAGTACTTC. The encoded protein is CASSLVHSYEQYF.

This clonotype was detected only a few times. J is TRBJ2-5 and V is TRBV14; 7 nucleotides line up with TRBD1. J was trimmed by 3 bases and V by 1 base; bases with no gene match: 11. The germline CDR1 and CDR2 sequences are SGHDN and FVKESK. There are 17 residues in the CDR3. CDR3 DNA sequence: TGTGCCAGCAGCCAAGTGGAACAGGGGTTGGTCGAAGAGACCCAGTACTTC. This gives the protein CASSQVEQGLVEETQYF.

The J gene is TRBJ2-7, the V gene TRBV21-1; whether TRBD1, the table's D call, matches the DNA was not checked. TRBV21-1 is reported as a pseudogene. The CDR3 extends over 15 amino acids. This CDR3 reads CASRNYRDRTYEQYF. CDR3 sequence (DNA): TGTGCCAGCCGCAATTACCGGGACCGAACCTACGAGCAGTACTTC.

At least ten counts were recorded for this clonotype. This rearrangement joins TRBV5-1 to TRBJ2-2; no reliable D call. The CDR3 is made up of 16 amino acids. CDR1 and CDR2 (germline): SGHRS, YFSETQ. Trimming stripped 2 bases from V and 3 bases from J, with 14 bases between. CDR3 DNA sequence: TGCGCCAGCAGCTTCAGTCGTGGAAGCTACACCGGGGAGCTGTTTTTT. It specifies CASSFSRGSYTGELFF.

This clonotype was counted many times. The gene calls are TRBV10-3 and TRBJ2-1; no reliable D call. Trimming took off 3 bases at V and 4 bases at J, with 10 bases between the two ends. The CDR3 is made up of 14 amino acids. The germline V gene encodes CDR1 ENHRY and CDR2 SYGVKD. CDR3 nucleotide sequence: TGTGCCATCAGTGATGTAACAGAATACAATGAGCAGTTCTTC. Residues: CAISDVTEYNEQFF.

This clonotype was seen many times. The chain employs TRBV18 and TRBJ2-5, with 9 bases fitting TRBD1. The CDR3 loop spans 15 amino acids. Germline V gene data show CDR1 as KGHSH and CDR2 as LQKENI. Trimming cost V 6 bases and J 5 bases; bases outside gene matches: 10. The CDR3 sequence is CASSRKQGAEETQYF. CDR3 DNA: TGTGCCAGCTCGCGCAAACAGGGGGCCGAGGAGACCCAGTACTTC.

The CDR3, as DNA: TGCAGTGCTAGAGACCCACTCGGACAGGCGCCACGGACCCAGTACTTC. This translates into CSARDPLGQAPRTQYF. The J gene is TRBJ2-5, the V gene TRBV20-1; 7 bases line up with TRBD1. Germline-derived CDR1 and CDR2 are DFQATT and SNEGSKA (reference sequence). The CDR3 length is 16 residues. The trim removed 0 bases at V and 7 bases at J, leaving 14 bases unmatched.

This clonotype came up many times. This chain links TRBV4-2 with TRBJ2-4; D is perhaps TRBD2 (6 bases). The V gene's germline CDR1 is LGHNA and CDR2 YNFKEQ. The CDR3 totals 18 residues. The V and J ends lost 3 bases and 0 bases respectively, with 18 bases between them. This CDR3 reads CASSQSWGDGLAKNIQYF. In DNA form, the CDR3 reads TGTGCCAGCAGCCAGTCATGGGGGGACGGGTTAGCCAAAAACATTCAGTACTTC.

This clonotype was observed a few times. This chain uses TRBV15 with TRBJ2-6; D is possibly TRBD2 (5 bases). This CDR3 is built from 15 residues. Looked up from germline, CDR1 is LNHNV and CDR2 is YYDKDF (reference sequence). The CDR3 sequence: CATRTGISGANVLTF. The CDR3 DNA sequence: TGTGCTACCCGCACGGGGATCTCTGGGGCCAACGTCCTGACTTTC.

This clonotype occurred many times. The rearrangement links TRBV6-6 to TRBJ2-3; 8 bases match TRBD1. V trimming: 0 bases; J trimming: 1 base; junction bases outside the gene matches: 3. From germline, CDR1 is MNHNY and CDR2 SVGAGI (reference sequence). The CDR3 covers 16 residues. The chain's CDR3 is CASSYSARGRTDTQYF. For the CDR3, the DNA is TGTGCCAGCAGTTACTCGGCCAGGGGGCGCACAGATACGCAGTATTTT.

The table lists this clonotype with a few counts. This rearrangement joins TRBV4-1 to TRBJ1-4, with TRBD1 as a possible D gene (5 bases). Germline assignment: CDR1 MGHRA and CDR2 YSYEKL. The CDR3 is 13 amino acids. V was shortened by 2 bases and J by 8 bases, with 9 bases between the two germline ends. The CDR3 sequence: CASSQYEGEKLFF. The CDR3 DNA sequence: TGCGCCAGCAGCCAATACGAGGGGGAAAAACTGTTTTTT.

The chain joins TRBV20-1 to TRBJ2-7; tentatively, D is TRBD1 or TRBD2 (5 bases each). V lost 5 bases, J lost 0 bases, and 11 bases lay in between. Germline V gene data show CDR1 as DFQATT and CDR2 as SNEGSKA (reference sequence). This CDR3 is 13 amino acids long. CDR3 residues: CSAGDGPSYEQYF. As DNA, the CDR3 is TGCAGTGCTGGGGACGGACCCTCCTACGAGCAGTACTTC.

This clonotype occurred many times. The chain employs TRBV7-2 and TRBJ2-3; the D gene is possibly TRBD1 (7 bases). The CDR3 contains 15 residues. Germline lookup yields CDR1 SGHTA and CDR2 FQGNSA. V was trimmed by 4 bases and J by 0 bases, leaving 11 bases between them. CDR3 nucleotides: TGTGCCAGCAGCTCTCAGGGGGGAAGCACAGATACGCAGTATTTT. Its protein is CASSSQGGSTDTQYF.

This clonotype was seen at least ten times. This chain uses TRBV25-1 with TRBJ2-6, with D possibly TRBD2 on 5 matching bases. In germline, CDR1 is MGHDK, CDR2 SYGVNS. Trimming shortened V by 3 bases and J by 4 bases, and 7 bases separated the two germline ends. The CDR3 spans 14 residues. CDR3 region: CASSDPGGANVLTF. The CDR3 region has the DNA TGTGCCAGCAGTGACCCGGGAGGGGCCAACGTCCTGACTTTC.

This clonotype has just a few counts. The chain links TRBV20-1 to TRBJ2-1, with 9 positions matching TRBD2. The length of the CDR3 is 15 residues. The J segment lost 10 bases and the V segment lost 7 bases, leaving 17 bases of the junction unmatched. Germline CDR1 and CDR2: DFQATT and SNEGSKA (reference sequence). CDR3 loop: CSVPLSGGLLREQFF. CDR3 DNA: TGCAGTGTCCCACTAAGCGGGGGGCTTTTGCGGGAGCAGTTCTTC.

This clonotype was recorded many times. The CDR3 DNA reads as TGTGCCAGCAGTTGGGGTAGGGAGTATTACGAGCAGTACTTC. Translation: CASSWGREYYEQYF. This chain joins TRBV6-2 or TRBV6-3 and TRBJ2-7; D possibly corresponds to TRBD2 (5 bases). The CDR3 extends over 14 amino acids. V shed 4 bases and J shed 4 bases, with 14 bases lying between them. Germline V gene data show CDR1 as MNHEY and CDR2 as SVGEGT.

This clonotype has only one observation. The junction does not match germline at one end; this may be a read error. J is TRBJ2-1 and V is TRBV5-1; 8 nucleotides match TRBD1. Per the germline V gene, CDR1 is SGHRS and CDR2 is YFSETQ. The CDR3 loop spans 15 amino acids. CDR3 sequence reads: CASSLRTGSTNVQFF. The CDR3 region has the DNA TGCGCCAGCAGCTTGCGGACAGGGTCAACCAATGTGCAGTTCTTC. Complete variable domain (other parts from reference TRBV5-1 and TRBJ2-1): KAGVTQTPRYLIKTRGQQVTLSCSPISGHRSVSWYQQTPGQGLQFLFEYFSETQRNKGNFPGRFSGRQFSNSRSEMNVSTLELGDSALYLCASSLRTGSTNVQFFGPGTRLTVL.

This clonotype came up many times. V usage is TRBV5-1 and J usage is TRBJ2-3; perhaps TRBD2 as D (5 bases). The CDR3 covers 13 residues. CDR1 is SGHRS and CDR2 is YFSETQ in the germline V gene. The V end was cut by 3 bases, the J end by 3 bases, with 8 bases between. CDR3 residues: CASSYGVTDTQYF. DNA of the CDR3: TGCGCCAGCAGCTACGGGGTTACAGATACGCAGTATTTT.

This clonotype was counted many times. The rearrangement joins TRBV5-1 to TRBJ2-1; D not resolved. The germline gives CDR1 SGHRS, CDR2 YFSETQ. V lost 2 bases, J lost 6 bases, and 6 bases lay in between. This CDR3 has 12 amino acids. The chain's CDR3 is CASSLRSNEQFF. The DNA for the CDR3 is TGCGCCAGCAGCTTAAGGAGCAATGAGCAGTTCTTC.

At least ten counts were recorded for this clonotype. The chain employs TRBV10-3 and TRBJ2-7; 7 positions agree with TRBD2. Germline loops: CDR1 ENHRY, CDR2 SYGVKD. V lost 6 bases, J lost 0 bases, and 5 bases stayed unmatched. This CDR3 spans 14 amino acids. This chain's CDR3 is CAIRDGRSSYEQYF. The CDR3 nucleotides read TGTGCCATCAGGGACGGGAGGAGCTCCTACGAGCAGTACTTC.

As for this clonotype: Since a much larger clone is just one base distant, this may be a read error. The V and J genes are TRBV20-1 and TRBJ2-7; maybe TRBD1 (6 bases). The CDR3 covers 14 residues. Germline lookup yields CDR1 DFQATT and CDR2 SNEGSKA (reference sequence). The DNA of the CDR3 is TGCAGTGCTAGATCCGGGACACTCCTCTACGAGCAGCACTTC. Translated: CSARSGTLLYEQHF.

A note on this clonotype: This likely comes from a read error, as the CDR3 has no conserved phenylalanine or tryptophan at its end. The chain joins TRBV6-5 to TRBJ2-1; D is undetermined. The germline V gene has CDR1 MNHEY and CDR2 SVGAGI. Trimming stripped 6 bases from V and 4 bases from J, with 4 bases between. This CDR3 has 11 residues. The CDR3 nucleotides read TGTGCCAGCAGAACATACAATGAGCAGTTCTCT. This codes for CASRTYNEQFS.

At least ten counts were recorded for this clonotype. The rearrangement joins TRBV7-2 to TRBJ2-2; D uncertain. Germline V gene lookup returns CDR1 SGHTA and CDR2 FQGNSA. This CDR3 is 15 amino acids long. The germline V and J ends were trimmed by 5 bases and 1 base, with 11 bases remaining between them. The CDR3 is CASSTAHLNTGELFF. The CDR3 DNA is TGTGCCAGCAGCACCGCACACCTGAACACCGGGGAGCTGTTTTTT.

This clonotype has a count of ten or more. This chain uses TRBV5-1 with TRBJ2-7; 11 nucleotides line up with TRBD2. This CDR3 comprises 14 residues. Germline V CDR1 and CDR2: SGHRS, YFSETQ. Trimming cost V 3 bases and J 9 bases; bases outside gene matches: 8. The CDR3 loop is CASSSSGGSLVQYF. The CDR3 nucleotides are TGCGCCAGCAGCTCTAGCGGGGGGTCCCTTGTGCAGTACTTC.

This chain joins TRBV20-1 and TRBJ2-1; 8 bases match TRBD1. The CDR3 covers 16 residues. The V segment lost 5 bases and the J segment 2 bases; nucleotides outside the gene matches: 11. CDR1 is DFQATT and CDR2 is SNEGSKA in the germline V gene (reference sequence). CDR3 region: CSARPEDRGAYNEQFF. The CDR3 DNA reads TGCAGTGCTCGACCTGAAGACAGGGGCGCCTACAATGAGCAGTTCTTC.

This clonotype showed up many times. The chain has TRBV5-5 and TRBJ2-1; D is possibly TRBD2 (5 bases). Germline-derived CDR1 and CDR2 are SGHKS and YYEKEE (reference sequence). This CDR3 has 17 amino acids. V lost 0 bases and J 0 bases, leaving 13 bases between the germline ends. CDR3 DNA: TGTGCCAGCAGCTTGGTGAGCGGCTGGAGCTCCTACAATGAGCAGTTCTTC. It yields the protein CASSLVSGWSSYNEQFF.

In its sample, this clonotype was seen many times. The CDR3 sequence is CASSLSGSGGYTF. The CDR3 DNA is TGTGCCAGCAGTTTATCGGGGTCTGGCGGCTACACCTTC. V and J are TRBV27 and TRBJ1-2, with D uncertain. V was shortened by 0 bases and J by 8 bases, with 10 bases between the two germline ends. This CDR3 comprises 13 residues. The germline V gene has CDR1 MNHEY and CDR2 SMNVEV (reference sequence).